These 27 T cell receptor beta chains were sequenced from one sample in a study of blood T cell repertoires in COVID-19. The table came from immunoSEQ multiplex PCR; TCRdb's copy has only in-frame clones and leaves some out. Of approximately 330,000 clones listed, nearly 90% are singletons. Sequenced sample: peripheral blood. These receptors were obtained from a woman in her 40s with COVID-19, enrolled during active disease.

This chain joins TRBV19 and TRBJ2-2; 8 bases map to TRBD2. The CDR3 runs to 14 residues. The V and J ends lost 9 bases and 6 bases, in that order; junction bases with no gene match: 9. Germline V gene lookup returns CDR1 LNHDA and CDR2 SQIVND (reference sequence). The CDR3 DNA sequence: TGTGCCAGCTCAGCGACTAGCGTGGCCGGGGAGCTGTTTTTT. Amino acids: CASSATSVAGELFF.

The CDR3 DNA reads TGCGCCAGCAGTCATCGGGACAGGAGCAGCCCGAGGGACACTGAAGCTTTCTTT. Translated, it gives CASSHRDRSSPRDTEAFF. This chain connects TRBV23-1 to TRBJ1-1; 8 bases match TRBD1. TRBV23-1 has ORF status, its function being uncertain. The length of the CDR3 is 18 residues. J was trimmed by 3 bases and V by 3 bases; bases with no gene match: 15.

The chain uses TRBV30 and TRBJ2-5; D is possibly TRBD2 (5 bases). Trimming cost V 4 bases and J 0 bases, with 12 bases left between them. The CDR3 is 14 residues long. CDR1 and CDR2 from the germline V gene are GTSNPN and SVGIG (reference sequence). Here the CDR3 DNA reads TGTGCCTGGACCCAGACGGGGTACCAAGAGACCCAGTACTTC. Translation: CAWTQTGYQETQYF.

The chain carries TRBV14 and TRBJ2-1; 9 nucleotides align to TRBD2. CDR1 and CDR2 from the germline V gene are SGHDN and FVKESK. The CDR3 length is 16 residues. V dropped 3 bases and J dropped 4; count of bases not matched to a gene: 7. CDR3 sequence reads: CASSHQGRGGYNEQFF. DNA of the CDR3: TGTGCCAGCAGCCATCAGGGGCGGGGGGGTTACAATGAGCAGTTCTTC.

V and J are TRBV5-1 and TRBJ2-3; 10 bases fit TRBD2. V shed 0 bases and J 2 bases; nucleotides not matched to a gene: 3. CDR1 is SGHRS, CDR2 YFSETQ, per germline. There are 16 residues in the CDR3. The DNA for the CDR3 is TGCGCCAGCAGCTTGGCACTAGCGGGAAACACAGATACGCAGTATTTT. Its protein is CASSLALAGNTDTQYF.

Regarding this clone: The sample carries other DNA sequences with the same CDR3. The V and J genes are TRBV28 and TRBJ1-2; D is ambiguous. V lost 5 bases to trimming and J lost 4 bases, with 8 bases between them. Germline V gene data show CDR1 as MDHEN and CDR2 as SYDVKM. The CDR3 has 12 amino acids. For the CDR3, the DNA is TGTGCCAGCAGTCCCCCGGGCTATGGCTACACCTTC. As protein: CASSPPGYGYTF.

This clone was observed a single time. This chain joins TRBV9 and TRBJ1-2, with D hard to call. The CDR3 consists of 15 residues. The germline V gene encodes CDR1 SGDLS and CDR2 YYNGEE. The germline V and J ends were trimmed by 3 bases and 2 bases, with 14 bases remaining between them. Here the CDR3 reads CASSADAVLNYGYTF. Here the CDR3 DNA reads TGTGCCAGCAGCGCTGATGCGGTTTTAAACTATGGCTACACCTTC.

Only a few counts were recorded for this clone. This chain uses TRBV19 with TRBJ2-7, with D perhaps TRBD1 (6 bases). Germline CDR1 LNHDA, CDR2 SQIVND (reference sequence). Trimming removed 5 bases at V and 2 bases at J, with 13 bases between. The CDR3 spans 14 residues. The CDR3 sequence: CASSVRTDAYEQYF. For the CDR3, the DNA is TGTGCCAGTAGTGTAAGGACAGATGCCTACGAGCAGTACTTC.

This clone was recorded a few times. This chain connects TRBV4-2 to TRBJ1-5, with no clear D. Germline CDR1 is LGHNA and CDR2 is YNFKEQ. Trimming left V 3 bases short and J 3 bases short, with 21 bases between. CDR3 length: 18 residues. The DNA of the CDR3 is TGTGCCAGCAGCCAGGATAGGAGGGCCCCAGGCCTCAATCAGCCCCAGCATTTT. Translating gives CASSQDRRAPGLNQPQHF.

This chain connects TRBV19 to TRBJ1-2; the D gene is possibly TRBD1 (6 bases). Germline V gene data show CDR1 as LNHDA and CDR2 as SQIVND (reference sequence). The CDR3 extends over 13 amino acids. Trimming stripped 0 bases from V and 8 bases from J, with 10 bases between. The CDR3 spells CASSIDGQSGYTF. The CDR3 DNA follows: TGTGCCAGTAGTATAGACGGACAGAGCGGCTACACCTTC.

V and J are TRBV19 and TRBJ1-5; D remains unclear. The CDR3 spans 14 residues. The germline V and J ends were trimmed by 7 bases and 2 bases, with 12 bases remaining between them. Germline CDR1 is LNHDA and CDR2 is SQIVND (reference sequence). CDR3 region: CASTRGNGNQPQHF. CDR3 DNA sequence: TGTGCCAGTACCCGGGGTAACGGCAATCAGCCCCAGCATTTT.

The J gene is TRBJ2-1, the V gene TRBV11-2; no clear D gene. V lost 6 bases and J lost 4, with 10 bases in between. The CDR3 runs 13 residues. Germline CDR1 and CDR2: SGHAT and FQNNGV. Written as DNA, the CDR3 is TGTGCCAGCAGACCCCCAGGTTACAATGAGCAGTTCTTC. It translates to CASRPPGYNEQFF.

The chain links TRBV6-5 to TRBJ2-2, with 8 nucleotides matching TRBD1. CDR3 size: 13 residues. The ends lost 10 bases at V and 5 bases at J; junction bases unmatched: 6. CDR1 MNHEY and CDR2 SVGAGI come from the germline V gene. The chain's CDR3 is CATSGGRTGELFF. The CDR3 nucleotides are TGTGCCACCTCAGGGGGCCGGACCGGGGAGCTGTTTTTT.

This rearrangement joins TRBV6-6 to TRBJ2-5; a weak D match, TRBD1 (6 bases). The CDR3 covers 15 residues. The ends were cut back, 8 bases at V and 0 bases at J, with 16 bases in the middle. The germline V gene encodes CDR1 MNHNY and CDR2 SVGAGI (reference sequence). The chain's CDR3 is CASLQGQMYQETQYF. In nucleotides, the CDR3 is TGTGCCAGCCTCCAGGGGCAGATGTACCAAGAGACCCAGTACTTC.

V is TRBV4-3 and J is TRBJ1-3; 8 bases agree with TRBD1. The CDR3 length is 16 residues. Germline loops: CDR1 LGHNA, CDR2 YSLEER. The trim removed 1 base at V and 2 bases at J, leaving 4 bases unmatched. DNA of the CDR3: TGCGCCAGCAGCCAAGGGCAGGGGGCGGCTGGAAACACCATATATTTT. Amino acid sequence: CASSQGQGAAGNTIYF.

CDR3 region: CASSYGSLMNTEAFF. The CDR3 region has the DNA TGTGCCAGCAGTTACGGTAGTCTGATGAACACTGAAGCTTTCTTT. This chain connects TRBV6-6 to TRBJ1-1; D ambiguous. Germline V gives CDR1 MNHNY, CDR2 SVGAGI (reference sequence). The CDR3 is 15 residues long. V lost 2 bases and J lost 0, with 10 bases in between.

This chain uses TRBV12-5 with TRBJ2-1; D is unclear. This CDR3 is built from 13 residues. Trimming shortened V by 1 base and J by 6 bases, and 7 bases separated the two germline ends. Germline CDR1 is LGHNT and CDR2 is FRNRAP. The CDR3 nucleotides read TGTGCTAGTGGTTTGGGCTGGCCCAATGAGCAGTTCTTC. Translated, it gives CASGLGWPNEQFF.

The chain combines TRBV7-2 with TRBJ2-3, with 10 positions matching TRBD2. The CDR3 length is 15 residues. CDR1 and CDR2 from the germline V gene are SGHTA and FQGNSA. The V gene end was trimmed by 4 bases and the J gene end by 4 bases; junction bases not matched to a gene: 5. The chain's CDR3 is CASSSLAGRADTQYF. The CDR3 region has the DNA TGTGCCAGCAGCTCACTAGCGGGGCGGGCAGATACGCAGTATTTT.

The V call is TRBV28, the J call TRBJ1-2; no clear D. CDR1 is MDHEN, CDR2 SYDVKM, per germline. The V gene lost 3 bases and the J gene lost 3 bases, with 8 bases spanning the gap. The CDR3 length is 13 residues. As DNA, the CDR3 is TGTGCCAGCAGTTTCGCAGAGGACTATGGCTACACCTTC. It specifies CASSFAEDYGYTF.

This chain links TRBV2 with TRBJ2-7; D ambiguous. The V end lost 8 bases, the J end lost 3 bases, and 14 bases lay between the germline ends. Germline CDR1 SNHLY, CDR2 FYNNEI. The CDR3 has 13 residues. CDR3 coding DNA: TGTGCCAGCTCTTCTGGTGGAGACTACGAGCAGTACTTC. This sequence encodes CASSSGGDYEQYF.

This clone appeared a few times. This chain connects TRBV6-2 or TRBV6-3 to TRBJ2-1; D is possibly TRBD1 (5 bases). Trimming cost V 6 bases and J 6 bases, with 15 bases left between them. This CDR3 has 14 amino acids. The germline CDR1 and CDR2 sequences are MNHEY and SVGEGT. The CDR3 here is CASSFLDISNEQFF. The CDR3 coding sequence is TGTGCCAGCAGCTTCTTGGACATCTCCAATGAGCAGTTCTTC.

The chain uses TRBV28 and TRBJ2-3, with 10 bases fitting TRBD2. The CDR3 runs 14 residues. V lost 3 bases to trimming and J lost 13 bases; unmatched junction nucleotides: 10. Germline V gene lookup returns CDR1 MDHEN and CDR2 SYDVKM. For the CDR3, the DNA is TGTGCCAGCAGTTTTAAACTCAGCGGGAGGGCCGAGTATTTT. Protein: CASSFKLSGRAEYF.

The chain couples TRBV28 to TRBJ1-5; no firm D call. This CDR3 has 15 amino acids. Germline CDR1 and CDR2: MDHEN and SYDVKM. The V end was cut by 5 bases, the J end by 15 bases, with 26 bases between. The CDR3 DNA is TGTGCCAGCAGTCCCCCGGGGATTGCCGTCATCTTACCGCATTTT. It is translated as CASSPPGIAVILPHF.

The CDR3 nucleotides read TGTGCCAGCAGCCCCCGGGGGGTAGATCAGCCCCAGCATTTT. Protein product: CASSPRGVDQPQHF. The chain couples TRBV6-2 or TRBV6-3 to TRBJ1-5, with a possible D match to TRBD1 (5 bases). The CDR3 is 14 amino acids. Germline V gives CDR1 MNHEY, CDR2 SVGEGT. V dropped 6 bases and J dropped 5 bases, with 14 bases sitting between them.

The chain's CDR3 is CASSLDTSSYEQYF. In nucleotides, the CDR3 is TGTGCCAGCAGCCTGGACACATCCTCCTACGAGCAGTACTTC. The chain links TRBV6-6 to TRBJ2-7, with a possible D match to TRBD1 (5 bases). The CDR3 is made up of 14 amino acids. Germline V gene data show CDR1 as MNHNY and CDR2 as SVGAGI (reference sequence). The germline V and J ends were trimmed by 6 bases and 0 bases, with 12 bases remaining between them.

The V gene is TRBV15, the J gene TRBJ2-7; 9 bases match TRBD1. The V gene's germline CDR1 is LNHNV and CDR2 YYDKDF (reference sequence). This CDR3 has 15 residues. V was pared by 3 bases and J by 6 bases, with 9 bases of the junction left unmatched. CDR3 region: CATSSPGTGLGEQYF. In DNA form, the CDR3 reads TGTGCCACCAGCAGTCCCGGGACAGGGTTGGGCGAGCAGTACTTC.

The V call is TRBV5-5, the J call TRBJ1-4; 9 nucleotides agree with TRBD1. The V gene end was trimmed by 4 bases and the J gene end by 7 bases; junction bases not matched to a gene: 5. Germline V lookup: CDR1 SGHKS, CDR2 YYEKEE (reference sequence). The CDR3 loop spans 14 amino acids. The CDR3 DNA is TGTGCCAGCAGCCGACAGGGGGTGGGTGAAAAACTGTTTTTT. Protein product: CASSRQGVGEKLFF.